This T cell receptor (beta chain) was recovered during a study of shared clonotypes between healthy human individuals. Study details: Two female and a few male donors aged 18 to 49 were enrolled.

Libraries were prepared by immunoSEQ multiplex PCR; TCRdb keeps only in-frame clonotypes and omits some of them. The sample has roughly 2.1 million clones, 85% to 95% seen once. The CDR3 spans 14 residues. Trimming took off 0 bases at V and 4 bases at J, with 10 bases between the two ends. Germline V CDR1 and CDR2: SGHTS, YDEGEE. As defined, naive CD8 cells were CD45RO-negative and positively selected for CCR7, with terminally differentiated effector memory CD45RA+ cells excluded. This receptor was obtained from a man aged 18 to 30 in good health. Some clones in this sample may be carry-over from other donors' samples. Source material: naive CD8+ T cells from PBMCs. The chain uses TRBV5-8 and TRBJ2-5, with a tentative D call TRBD1 (5 bases). The CDR3 region has the DNA TGTGCCAGCAGCTTGGGGGCAGGGCGAGAGACCCAGTACTTC. Amino acids: CASSLGAGRETQYF.